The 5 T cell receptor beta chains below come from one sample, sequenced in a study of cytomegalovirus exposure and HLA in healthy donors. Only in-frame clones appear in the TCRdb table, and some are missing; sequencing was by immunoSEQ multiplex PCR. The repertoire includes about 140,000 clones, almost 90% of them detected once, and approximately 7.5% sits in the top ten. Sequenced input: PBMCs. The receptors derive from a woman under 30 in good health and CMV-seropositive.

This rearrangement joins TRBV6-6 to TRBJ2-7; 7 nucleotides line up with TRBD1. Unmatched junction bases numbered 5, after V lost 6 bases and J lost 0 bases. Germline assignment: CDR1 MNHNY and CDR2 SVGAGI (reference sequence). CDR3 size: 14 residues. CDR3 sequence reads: CASSPDRLSYEQYF. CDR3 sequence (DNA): TGTGCCAGCAGCCCGGACAGGCTCTCCTACGAGCAGTACTTC.

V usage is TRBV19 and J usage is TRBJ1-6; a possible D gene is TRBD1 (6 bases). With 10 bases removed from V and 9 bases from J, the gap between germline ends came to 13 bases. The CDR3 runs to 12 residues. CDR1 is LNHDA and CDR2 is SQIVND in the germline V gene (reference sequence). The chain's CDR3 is CATGGASSPLHF. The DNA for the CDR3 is TGTGCCACCGGGGGGGCAAGTTCACCCCTCCACTTT.

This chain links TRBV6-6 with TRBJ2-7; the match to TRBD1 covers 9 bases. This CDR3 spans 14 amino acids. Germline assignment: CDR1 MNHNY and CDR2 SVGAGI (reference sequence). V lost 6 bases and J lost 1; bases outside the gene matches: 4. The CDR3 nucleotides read TGTGCCAGCAGGCCGGGACAGGGATCCTACGAGCAGTACTTC. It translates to CASRPGQGSYEQYF.

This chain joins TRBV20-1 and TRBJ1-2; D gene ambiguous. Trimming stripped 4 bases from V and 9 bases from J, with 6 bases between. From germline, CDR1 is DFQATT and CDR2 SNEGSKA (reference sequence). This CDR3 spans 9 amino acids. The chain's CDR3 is CSAKSRYTF. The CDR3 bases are TGCAGTGCTAAATCTCGCTACACCTTC.

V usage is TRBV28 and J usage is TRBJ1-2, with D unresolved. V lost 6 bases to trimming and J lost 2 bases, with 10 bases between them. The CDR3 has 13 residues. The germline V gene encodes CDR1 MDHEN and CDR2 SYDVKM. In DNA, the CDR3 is TGTGCCAGCAGCCCCCAACTGAACTATGGCTACACCTTC. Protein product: CASSPQLNYGYTF.